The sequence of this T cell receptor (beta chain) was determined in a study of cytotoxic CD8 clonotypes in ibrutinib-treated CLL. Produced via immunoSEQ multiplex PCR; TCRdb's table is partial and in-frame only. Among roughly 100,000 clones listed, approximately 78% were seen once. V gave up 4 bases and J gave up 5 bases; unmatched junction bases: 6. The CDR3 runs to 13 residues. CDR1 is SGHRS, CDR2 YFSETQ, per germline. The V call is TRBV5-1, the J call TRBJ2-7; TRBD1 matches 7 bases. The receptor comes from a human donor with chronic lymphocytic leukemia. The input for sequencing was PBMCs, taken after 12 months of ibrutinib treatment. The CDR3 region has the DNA TGCGCCAGCAGCCCGGGACAGATAAACGAGCAGTACTTC. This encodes CASSPGQINEQYF.